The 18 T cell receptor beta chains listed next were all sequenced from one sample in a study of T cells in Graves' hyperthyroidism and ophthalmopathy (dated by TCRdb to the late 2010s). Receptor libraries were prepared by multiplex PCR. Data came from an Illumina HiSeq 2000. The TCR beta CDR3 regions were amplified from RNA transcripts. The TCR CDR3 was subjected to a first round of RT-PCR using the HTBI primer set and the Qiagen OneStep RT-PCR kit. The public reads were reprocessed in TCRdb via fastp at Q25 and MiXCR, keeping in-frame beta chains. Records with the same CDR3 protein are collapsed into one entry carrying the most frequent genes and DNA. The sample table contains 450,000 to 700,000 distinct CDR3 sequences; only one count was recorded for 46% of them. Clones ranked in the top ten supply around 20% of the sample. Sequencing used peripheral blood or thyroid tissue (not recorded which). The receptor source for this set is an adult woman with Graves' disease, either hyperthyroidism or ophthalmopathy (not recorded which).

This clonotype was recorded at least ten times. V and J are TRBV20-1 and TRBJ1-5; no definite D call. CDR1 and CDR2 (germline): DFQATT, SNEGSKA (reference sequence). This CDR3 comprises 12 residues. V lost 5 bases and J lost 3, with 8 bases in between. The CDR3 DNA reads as TGCAGTGCTTCGCGTCCCAATCAGCCCCAGCATTTT. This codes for CSASRPNQPQHF.

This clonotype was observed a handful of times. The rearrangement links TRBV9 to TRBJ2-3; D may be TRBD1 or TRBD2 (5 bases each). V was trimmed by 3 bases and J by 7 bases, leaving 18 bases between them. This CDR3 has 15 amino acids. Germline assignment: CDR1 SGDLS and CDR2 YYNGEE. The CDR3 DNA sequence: TGTGCCAGCAGCGCGTCGGGGACCTTCCCACATACGCAGTATTTT. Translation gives CASSASGTFPHTQYF.

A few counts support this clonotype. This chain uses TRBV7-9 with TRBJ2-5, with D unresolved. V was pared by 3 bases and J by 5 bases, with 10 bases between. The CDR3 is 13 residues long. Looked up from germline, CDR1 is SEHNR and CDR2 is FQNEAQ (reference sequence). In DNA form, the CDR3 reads TGTGCCAGCAGCTTGGTCCGGGTTGAGACCCAGTACTTC. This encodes CASSLVRVETQYF.

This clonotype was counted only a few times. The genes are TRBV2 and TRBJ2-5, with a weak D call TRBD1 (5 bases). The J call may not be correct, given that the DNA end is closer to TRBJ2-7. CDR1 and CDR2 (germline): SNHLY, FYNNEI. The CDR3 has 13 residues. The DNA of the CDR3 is TGTGCCAGCAGTGAAGCGGGGCTCGACGAGCAGTACTTC. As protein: CASSEAGLDEQYF.

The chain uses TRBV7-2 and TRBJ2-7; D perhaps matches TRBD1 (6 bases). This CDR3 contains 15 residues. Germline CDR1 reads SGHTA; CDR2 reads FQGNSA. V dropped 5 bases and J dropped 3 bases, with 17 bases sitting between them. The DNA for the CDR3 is TGTGCCAGCAGCGCCGGGCAGGGGCAAATCTACGAGCAGTACTTC. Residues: CASSAGQGQIYEQYF.

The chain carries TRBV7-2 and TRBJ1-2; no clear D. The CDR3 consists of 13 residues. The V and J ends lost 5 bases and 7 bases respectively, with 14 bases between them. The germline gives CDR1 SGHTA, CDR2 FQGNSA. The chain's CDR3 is CASSVDQGGGYTF. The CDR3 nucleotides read TGTGCCAGCAGCGTAGACCAAGGTGGTGGCTACACCTTC.

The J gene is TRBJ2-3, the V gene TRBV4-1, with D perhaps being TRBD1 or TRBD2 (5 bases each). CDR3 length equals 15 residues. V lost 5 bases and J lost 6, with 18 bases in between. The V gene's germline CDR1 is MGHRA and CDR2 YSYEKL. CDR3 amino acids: CASSSPWDAGDTQYF. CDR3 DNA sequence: TGCGCCAGCAGCTCCCCTTGGGACGCAGGGGATACGCAGTATTTT.

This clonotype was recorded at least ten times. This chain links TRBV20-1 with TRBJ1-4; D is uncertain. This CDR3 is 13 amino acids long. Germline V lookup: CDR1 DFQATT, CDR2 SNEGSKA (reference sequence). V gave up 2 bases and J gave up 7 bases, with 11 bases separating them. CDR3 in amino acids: CSARSPEAEKLFF. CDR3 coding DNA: TGCAGTGCTAGATCGCCGGAAGCTGAAAAACTGTTTTTT.

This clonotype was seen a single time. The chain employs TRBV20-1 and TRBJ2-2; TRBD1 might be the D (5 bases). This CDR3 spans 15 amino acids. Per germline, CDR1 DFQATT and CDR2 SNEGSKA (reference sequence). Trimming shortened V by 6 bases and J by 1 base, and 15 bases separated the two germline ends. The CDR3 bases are TGCAGTGCACCGCGATTGGGGCAGAACACCGGGGAGCTGTTTTTT. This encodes CSAPRLGQNTGELFF.

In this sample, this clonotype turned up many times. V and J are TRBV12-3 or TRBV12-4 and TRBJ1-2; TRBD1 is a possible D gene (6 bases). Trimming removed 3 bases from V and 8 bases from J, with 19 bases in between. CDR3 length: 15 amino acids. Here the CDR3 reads CASSLRAGAKRGYTF. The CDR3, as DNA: TGTGCCAGCAGTTTGAGGGCAGGGGCAAAGCGAGGCTACACCTTC.

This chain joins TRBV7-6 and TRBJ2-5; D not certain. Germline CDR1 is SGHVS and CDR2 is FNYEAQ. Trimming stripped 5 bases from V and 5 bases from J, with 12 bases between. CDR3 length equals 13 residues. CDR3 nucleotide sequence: TGTGCCAGCAGCCAAGATCTCGGGGAGACCCAGTACTTC. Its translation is CASSQDLGETQYF.

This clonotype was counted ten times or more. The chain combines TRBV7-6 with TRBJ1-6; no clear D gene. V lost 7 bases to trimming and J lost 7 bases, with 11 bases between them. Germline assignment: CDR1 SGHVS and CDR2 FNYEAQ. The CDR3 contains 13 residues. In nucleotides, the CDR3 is TGTGCCAGCACCCTGAGGGCGAATTCACCCCTCCACTTT. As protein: CASTLRANSPLHF.

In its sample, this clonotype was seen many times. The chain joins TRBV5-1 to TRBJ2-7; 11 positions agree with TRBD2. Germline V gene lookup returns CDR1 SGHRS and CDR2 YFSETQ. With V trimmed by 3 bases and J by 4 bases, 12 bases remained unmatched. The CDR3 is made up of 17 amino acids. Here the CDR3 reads CASSWGPTSGRGYEQYF. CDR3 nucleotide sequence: TGCGCCAGCAGCTGGGGGCCTACTAGCGGGAGAGGGTACGAGCAGTACTTC.

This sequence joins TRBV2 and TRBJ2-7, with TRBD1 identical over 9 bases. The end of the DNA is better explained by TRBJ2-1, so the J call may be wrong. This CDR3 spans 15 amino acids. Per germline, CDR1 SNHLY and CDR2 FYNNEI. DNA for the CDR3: TGTGCCAGCAGCGTAGCCGGGACAGGGAGGAATGAGCAGTTCTTC. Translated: CASSVAGTGRNEQFF.

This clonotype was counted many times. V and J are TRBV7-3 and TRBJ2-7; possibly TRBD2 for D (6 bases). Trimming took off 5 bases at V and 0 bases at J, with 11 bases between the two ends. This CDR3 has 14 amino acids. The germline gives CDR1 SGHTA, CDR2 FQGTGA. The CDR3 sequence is CASSPGSSSYEQYF. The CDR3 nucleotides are TGTGCCAGCAGCCCCGGGAGCAGCTCCTACGAGCAGTACTTC.

Here the CDR3 reads CATDGLYGYTF. The CDR3, as DNA: TGTGCCACGGACGGGTTATATGGCTACACCTTC. The chain uses TRBV10-3 and TRBJ1-2; D call uncertain. The ends were cut back, 10 bases at V and 5 bases at J, with 11 bases in the middle. In germline, CDR1 is ENHRY, CDR2 SYGVKD. CDR3 length: 11 amino acids.

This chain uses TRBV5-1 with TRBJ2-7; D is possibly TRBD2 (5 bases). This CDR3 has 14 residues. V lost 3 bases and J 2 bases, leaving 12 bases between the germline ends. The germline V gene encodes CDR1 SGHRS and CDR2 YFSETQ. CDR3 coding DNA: TGCGCCAGCAGCTCTCTTGGGAGAACCTACGAGCAGTACTTC. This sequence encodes CASSSLGRTYEQYF. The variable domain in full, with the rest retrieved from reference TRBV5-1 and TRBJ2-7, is KAGVTQTPRYLIKTRGQQVTLSCSPISGHRSVSWYQQTPGQGLQFLFEYFSETQRNKGNFPGRFSGRQFSNSRSEMNVSTLELGDSALYLCASSSLGRTYEQYFGPGTRLTVT.

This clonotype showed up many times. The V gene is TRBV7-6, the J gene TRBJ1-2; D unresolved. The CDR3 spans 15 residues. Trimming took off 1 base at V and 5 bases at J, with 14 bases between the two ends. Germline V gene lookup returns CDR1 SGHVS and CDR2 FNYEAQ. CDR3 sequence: CASSLVPGPLYGYTF. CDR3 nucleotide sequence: TGTGCCAGCAGCTTAGTTCCAGGCCCGCTATATGGCTACACCTTC.